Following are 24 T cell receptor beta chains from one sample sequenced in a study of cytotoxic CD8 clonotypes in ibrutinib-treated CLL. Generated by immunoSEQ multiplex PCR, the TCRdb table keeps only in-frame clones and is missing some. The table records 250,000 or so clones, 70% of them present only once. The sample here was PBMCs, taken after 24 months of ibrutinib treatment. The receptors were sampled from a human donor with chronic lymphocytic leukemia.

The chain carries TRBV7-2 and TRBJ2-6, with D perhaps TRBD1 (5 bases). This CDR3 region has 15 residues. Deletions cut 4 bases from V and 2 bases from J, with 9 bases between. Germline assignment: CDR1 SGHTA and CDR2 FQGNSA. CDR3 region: CASSSRVAGANVLTF. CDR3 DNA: TGTGCCAGCAGCTCCAGGGTGGCTGGGGCCAACGTCCTGACTTTC.

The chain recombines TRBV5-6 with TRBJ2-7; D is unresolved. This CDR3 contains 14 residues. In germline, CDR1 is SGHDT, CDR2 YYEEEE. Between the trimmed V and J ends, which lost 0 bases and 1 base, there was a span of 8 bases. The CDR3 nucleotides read TGTGCCAGCAGCTTGGGACACAAATCCTACGAGCAGTACTTC. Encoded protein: CASSLGHKSYEQYF.

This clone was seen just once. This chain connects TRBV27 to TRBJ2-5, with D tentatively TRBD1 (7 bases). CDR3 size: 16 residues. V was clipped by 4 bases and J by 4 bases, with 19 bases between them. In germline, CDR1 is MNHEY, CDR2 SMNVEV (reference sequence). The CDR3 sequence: CASSSLQGGVSETQYF. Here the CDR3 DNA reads TGTGCCAGCAGTTCACTTCAGGGGGGCGTCTCAGAGACCCAGTACTTC.

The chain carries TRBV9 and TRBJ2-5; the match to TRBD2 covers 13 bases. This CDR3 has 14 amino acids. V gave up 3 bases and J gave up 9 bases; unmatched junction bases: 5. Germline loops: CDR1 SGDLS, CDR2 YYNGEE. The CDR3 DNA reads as TGTGCCAGCAGCGGAGCCGGACTAGCGGGAGCCCAGTACTTC. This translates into CASSGAGLAGAQYF.

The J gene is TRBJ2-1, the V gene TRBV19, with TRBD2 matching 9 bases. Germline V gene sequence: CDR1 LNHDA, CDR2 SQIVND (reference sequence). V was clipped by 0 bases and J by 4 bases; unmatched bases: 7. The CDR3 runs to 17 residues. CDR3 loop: CASSIDFAGGIYNEQFF. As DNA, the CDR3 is TGTGCCAGTAGTATAGATTTCGCGGGAGGGATTTACAATGAGCAGTTCTTC.

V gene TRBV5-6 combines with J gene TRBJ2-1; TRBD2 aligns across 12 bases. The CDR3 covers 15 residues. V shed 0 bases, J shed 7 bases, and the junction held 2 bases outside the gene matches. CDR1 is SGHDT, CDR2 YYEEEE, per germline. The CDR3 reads CASSLGTSGRNEQFF. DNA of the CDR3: TGTGCCAGCAGCTTGGGTACTAGCGGGAGGAATGAGCAGTTCTTC.

CDR3 protein: CAIHGGGGEQFF. In DNA, the CDR3 is TGTGCCATCCATGGGGGGGGAGGCGAGCAGTTCTTC. The rearrangement links TRBV2 to TRBJ2-1, with 7 bases aligning to TRBD2. The CDR3 runs to 12 residues. With 10 bases clipped from V and 10 bases from J, the junction kept 10 bases outside the gene matches. In germline, CDR1 is SNHLY, CDR2 FYNNEI.

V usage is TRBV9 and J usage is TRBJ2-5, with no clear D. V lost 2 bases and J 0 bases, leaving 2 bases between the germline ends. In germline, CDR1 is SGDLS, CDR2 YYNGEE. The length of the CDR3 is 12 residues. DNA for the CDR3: TGTGCCAGCAGCGTGGACCAAGAGACCCAGTACTTC. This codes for CASSVDQETQYF.

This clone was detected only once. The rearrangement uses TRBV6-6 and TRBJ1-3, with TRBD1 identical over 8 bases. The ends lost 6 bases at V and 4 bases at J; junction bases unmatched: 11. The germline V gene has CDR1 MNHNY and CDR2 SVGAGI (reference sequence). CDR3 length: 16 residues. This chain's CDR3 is CASSGTWTGRGNTIYF. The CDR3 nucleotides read TGTGCCAGCAGCGGGACGTGGACAGGGAGGGGAAACACCATATATTTT.

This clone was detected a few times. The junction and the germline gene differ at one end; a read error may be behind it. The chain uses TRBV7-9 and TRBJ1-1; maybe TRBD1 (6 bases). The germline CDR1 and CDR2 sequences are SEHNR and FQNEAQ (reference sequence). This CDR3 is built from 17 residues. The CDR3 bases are TGTGCCAGCAGCTTAGTGGGGGCGGCAGGAGGGAACGCTGAAGCTTTCTTT. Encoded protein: CASSLVGAAGGNAEAFF. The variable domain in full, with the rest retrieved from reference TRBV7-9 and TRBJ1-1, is DTGVSQNPRHKITKRGQNVTFRCDPISEHNRLYWYRQTLGQGPEFLTYFQNEAQLEKSRLLSDRFSAERPKGSFSTLEIQRTEQGDSAMYLCASSLVGAAGGNAEAFFGQGTRLTVV.

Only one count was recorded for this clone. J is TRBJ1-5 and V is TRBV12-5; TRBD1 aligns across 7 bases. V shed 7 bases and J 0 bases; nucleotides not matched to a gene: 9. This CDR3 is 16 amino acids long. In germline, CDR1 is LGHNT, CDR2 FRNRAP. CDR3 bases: TGTGCTAGTGCCGAAACCGGGGACAGTAGCAATCAGCCCCAGCATTTT. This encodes CASAETGDSSNQPQHF.

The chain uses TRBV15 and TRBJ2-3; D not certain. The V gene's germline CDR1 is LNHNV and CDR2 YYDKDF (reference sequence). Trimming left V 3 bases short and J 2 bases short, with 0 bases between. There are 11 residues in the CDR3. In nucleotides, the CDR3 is TGTGCCACCAGCAGCACAGATACGCAGTATTTT. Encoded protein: CATSSTDTQYF.

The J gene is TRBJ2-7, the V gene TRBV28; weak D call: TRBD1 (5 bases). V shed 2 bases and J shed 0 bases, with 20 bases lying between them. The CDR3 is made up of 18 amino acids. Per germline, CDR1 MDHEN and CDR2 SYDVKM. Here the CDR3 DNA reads TGTGCCAGCAGTTTACAGGGTGGTCGGGTCCCCAGCTCCTACGAGCAGTACTTC. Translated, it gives CASSLQGGRVPSSYEQYF.

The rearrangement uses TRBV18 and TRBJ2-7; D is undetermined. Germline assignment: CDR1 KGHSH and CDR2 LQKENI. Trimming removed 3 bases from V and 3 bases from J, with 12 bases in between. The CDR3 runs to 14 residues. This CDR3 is CASSPVRSDYEQYF. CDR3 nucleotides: TGTGCCAGCTCACCTGTTAGGTCGGACTACGAGCAGTACTTC.

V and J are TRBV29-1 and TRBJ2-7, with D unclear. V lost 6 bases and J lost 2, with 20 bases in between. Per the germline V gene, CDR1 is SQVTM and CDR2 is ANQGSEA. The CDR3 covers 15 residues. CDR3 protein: CSVLLSPALTYEQYF. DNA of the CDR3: TGCAGCGTCCTCCTCAGCCCGGCTCTGACCTACGAGCAGTACTTC.

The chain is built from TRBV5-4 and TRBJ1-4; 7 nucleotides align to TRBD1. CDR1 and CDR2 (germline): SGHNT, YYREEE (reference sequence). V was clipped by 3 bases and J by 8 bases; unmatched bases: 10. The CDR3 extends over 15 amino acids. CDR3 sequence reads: CASSSQGEKGEKLFF. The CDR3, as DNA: TGTGCCAGCAGCTCGCAGGGGGAAAAGGGCGAAAAACTGTTTTTT.

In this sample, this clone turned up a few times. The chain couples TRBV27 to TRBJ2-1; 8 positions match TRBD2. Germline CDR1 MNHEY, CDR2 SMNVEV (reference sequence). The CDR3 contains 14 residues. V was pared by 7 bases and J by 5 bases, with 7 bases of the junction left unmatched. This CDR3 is CASTSGSIHNEQFF. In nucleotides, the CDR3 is TGTGCCAGCACGAGCGGGAGCATCCACAATGAGCAGTTCTTC.

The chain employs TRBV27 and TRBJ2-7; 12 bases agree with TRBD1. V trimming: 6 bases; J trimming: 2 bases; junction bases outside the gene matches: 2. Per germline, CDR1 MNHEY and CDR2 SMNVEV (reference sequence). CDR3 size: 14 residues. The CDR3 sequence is CASSRDRGPYEQYF. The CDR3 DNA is TGTGCCAGCAGCCGGGACAGGGGGCCCTACGAGCAGTACTTC.

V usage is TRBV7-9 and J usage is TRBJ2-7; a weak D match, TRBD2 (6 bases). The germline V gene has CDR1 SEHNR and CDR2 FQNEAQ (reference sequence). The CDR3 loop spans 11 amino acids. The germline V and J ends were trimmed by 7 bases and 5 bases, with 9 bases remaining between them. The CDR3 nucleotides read TGTGCCAGCATGGGGGGAAACGAGCAGTACTTC. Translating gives CASMGGNEQYF.

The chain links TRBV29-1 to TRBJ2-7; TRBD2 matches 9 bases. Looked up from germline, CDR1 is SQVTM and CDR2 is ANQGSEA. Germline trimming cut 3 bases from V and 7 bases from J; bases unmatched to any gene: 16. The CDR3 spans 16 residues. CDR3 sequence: CSVEDAGQREEGEQYF. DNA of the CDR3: TGCAGCGTTGAGGACGCGGGGCAGCGGGAGGAGGGTGAGCAGTACTTC.

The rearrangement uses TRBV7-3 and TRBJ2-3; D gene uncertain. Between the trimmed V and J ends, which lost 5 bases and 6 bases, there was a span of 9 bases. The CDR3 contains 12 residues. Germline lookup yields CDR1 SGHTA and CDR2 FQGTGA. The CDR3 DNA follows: TGTGCCAGCAGCCTAAAAGCGGATACGCAGTATTTT. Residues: CASSLKADTQYF.

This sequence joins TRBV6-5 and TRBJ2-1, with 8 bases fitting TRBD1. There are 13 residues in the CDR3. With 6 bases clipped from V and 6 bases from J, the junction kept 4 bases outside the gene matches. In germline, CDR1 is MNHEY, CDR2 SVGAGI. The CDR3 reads CASSPDRGNEQFF. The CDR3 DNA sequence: TGTGCCAGCAGCCCCGACAGGGGCAATGAGCAGTTCTTC.

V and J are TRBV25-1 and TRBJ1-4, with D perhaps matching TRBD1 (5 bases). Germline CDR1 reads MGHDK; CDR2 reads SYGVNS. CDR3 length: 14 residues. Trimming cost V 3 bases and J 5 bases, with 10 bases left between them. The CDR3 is CASSDPQGNEKLFF. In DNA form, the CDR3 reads TGTGCCAGCAGTGACCCCCAGGGAAATGAAAAACTGTTTTTT. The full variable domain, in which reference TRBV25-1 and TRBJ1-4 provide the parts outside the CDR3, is EADIYQTPRYLVIGTGKKITLECSQTMGHDKMYWYQQDPGMELHLIHYSYGVNSTEKGDLSSESTVSRIRTEHFPLTLESARPSHTSQYLCASSDPQGNEKLFFGSGTQLSVL.

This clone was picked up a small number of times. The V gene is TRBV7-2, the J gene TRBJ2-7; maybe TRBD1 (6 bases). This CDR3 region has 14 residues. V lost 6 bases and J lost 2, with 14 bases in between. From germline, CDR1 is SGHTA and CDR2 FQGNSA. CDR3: CASSPRGIAYEQYF. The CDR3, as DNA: TGTGCCAGCAGTCCCAGGGGTATCGCCTACGAGCAGTACTTC.